This entry lists 24 T cell receptor beta chains sequenced from one sample in a study of cytotoxic CD8 clonotypes in ibrutinib-treated CLL. Profiled with immunoSEQ multiplex PCR; TCRdb holds only in-frame clones, not every one. The repertoire holds about 92,000 clones, approximately 71% seen once, with around 25% in the top ten. The starting material was PBMCs, obtained after 24 months of ibrutinib treatment. The source of these receptors is a human donor with chronic lymphocytic leukemia.

This clone has a single count. The V call is TRBV9, the J call TRBJ2-2, with D possibly matching TRBD2 (6 bases). Deletions cut 4 bases from V and 0 bases from J, with 13 bases between. The CDR3 is 16 amino acids. Per the germline V gene, CDR1 is SGDLS and CDR2 is YYNGEE. The CDR3 DNA sequence: TGTGCCAGCAGCCCAACCGGGACTGCGAACACCGGGGAGCTGTTTTTT. Translated, it gives CASSPTGTANTGELFF.

The chain uses TRBV19 and TRBJ1-2; tentative D call: TRBD1 (5 bases). V lost 7 bases to trimming and J lost 8 bases, with 20 bases between them. This CDR3 is built from 14 residues. Germline CDR1 is LNHDA and CDR2 is SQIVND (reference sequence). The CDR3 protein is CASTYGGTGSGYTF. The CDR3 DNA reads as TGTGCCAGTACCTATGGAGGAACAGGCAGCGGCTACACCTTC.

V is TRBV9 and J is TRBJ2-7, with D possibly TRBD1 on 5 matching bases. Germline CDR1 and CDR2: SGDLS and YYNGEE. The CDR3 sequence is 13 residues long. The V gene lost 3 bases and the J gene lost 2 bases, with 9 bases spanning the gap. The CDR3 coding sequence is TGTGCCAGCAGCGCTCAGGGCGCCTACGAGCAGTACTTC. Translated: CASSAQGAYEQYF.

This chain links TRBV19 with TRBJ1-4; D is perhaps TRBD1 (6 bases). The CDR3 covers 14 residues. Germline loops: CDR1 LNHDA, CDR2 SQIVND (reference sequence). The V end lost 5 bases, the J end lost 11 bases, and 18 bases lay between the germline ends. The CDR3 region is CASSQDSTMSKLFF. For the CDR3, the DNA is TGTGCCAGTAGTCAGGACAGTACAATGTCGAAACTGTTTTTT.

This chain joins TRBV29-1 and TRBJ1-5; 8 bases align to TRBD1. The CDR3 runs 15 residues. The germline V gene has CDR1 SQVTM and CDR2 ANQGSEA. The V and J ends lost 5 bases and 0 bases, in that order; junction bases with no gene match: 6. The CDR3, as DNA: TGCAGCGTTTCAGGGGGCAGCGATAGCAATCAGCCCCAGCATTTT. It yields the protein CSVSGGSDSNQPQHF.

The chain uses TRBV5-8 and TRBJ1-5; D is uncertain. V was trimmed by 0 bases and J by 4 bases, leaving 2 bases between them. CDR1 and CDR2 from the germline V gene are SGHTS and YDEGEE. CDR3 size: 12 residues. For the CDR3, the DNA is TGTGCCAGCAGCTTGGTGAATCAGCCCCAGCATTTT. It codes for CASSLVNQPQHF.

The chain has TRBV4-2 and TRBJ2-2; TRBD2 matches at 10 bases. The V gene's germline CDR1 is LGHNA and CDR2 YNFKEQ. Trimming cost V 3 bases and J 7 bases; bases outside gene matches: 20. This CDR3 is 20 amino acids long. The CDR3 is CASSQILGSGGAGEDGELFF. The CDR3 DNA reads TGTGCCAGCAGCCAGATCCTCGGGAGCGGGGGGGCCGGGGAAGACGGGGAGCTGTTTTTT.

V is TRBV27 and J is TRBJ2-4; D gene uncertain. The CDR3 sequence is 9 residues long. Germline V gene sequence: CDR1 MNHEY, CDR2 SMNVEV (reference sequence). Trimming removed 6 bases at V and 15 bases at J, with 9 bases between. This CDR3 reads CASRVRGYF. The CDR3 DNA follows: TGTGCCAGCAGGGTGAGAGGGTACTTC.

The rearrangement joins TRBV28 to TRBJ1-2; 7 positions agree with TRBD1. The CDR3 has 14 amino acids. Germline CDR1 MDHEN, CDR2 SYDVKM. Unmatched junction bases numbered 9, after V lost 3 bases and J lost 8 bases. The CDR3 DNA is TGTGCCAGCAGTTTGAGAGGCAGGGGGTGGGGCTACACCTTC. The encoded protein is CASSLRGRGWGYTF.

This chain links TRBV9 with TRBJ1-1; D is possibly TRBD1 (6 bases). The V gene's germline CDR1 is SGDLS and CDR2 YYNGEE. Trimming stripped 9 bases from V and 0 bases from J, with 12 bases between. This CDR3 is built from 13 residues. The CDR3, as DNA: TGTGCCACCAGTACAGGGTTGAACACTGAAGCTTTCTTT. Protein product: CATSTGLNTEAFF.

This clone was counted once. The V and J genes are TRBV7-3 and TRBJ2-2; D uncertain. This CDR3 is built from 17 residues. Germline values: CDR1 SGHTA, CDR2 FQGTGA. V lost 5 bases and J 0 bases, leaving 16 bases between the germline ends. CDR3 loop: CASSPHGPKSNTGELFF. CDR3 nucleotides: TGTGCCAGCAGCCCACATGGACCGAAATCGAACACCGGGGAGCTGTTTTTT.

This sequence joins TRBV27 and TRBJ2-2; D perhaps matches TRBD2 (5 bases). Germline V lookup: CDR1 MNHEY, CDR2 SMNVEV (reference sequence). The CDR3 spans 18 residues. V lost 3 bases and J 6 bases, leaving 23 bases between the germline ends. The CDR3: CASSFIRTGFFFPGELFF. CDR3 nucleotide sequence: TGTGCCAGCAGTTTCATACGAACGGGGTTTTTCTTCCCCGGGGAGCTGTTTTTT.

CDR3 in DNA: TGCAGCGTTGGGGGGAGCCGCGGGGCCTCCTACAATGAGCAGTTCTTC. Amino acids: CSVGGSRGASYNEQFF. This chain joins TRBV29-1 and TRBJ2-1; D possibly corresponds to TRBD2 (6 bases). Germline loops: CDR1 SQVTM, CDR2 ANQGSEA. CDR3 length equals 16 residues. Trimming left V 4 bases short and J 0 bases short, with 16 bases between.

V and J are TRBV25-1 and TRBJ2-1, with 10 bases identical to TRBD2. The CDR3 covers 16 residues. Looked up from germline, CDR1 is MGHDK and CDR2 is SYGVNS. Trimming cost V 5 bases and J 7 bases; bases outside gene matches: 11. The CDR3 nucleotides are TGTGCCAGCAGTACTCAGCGGGAGGGTCTTGGGAATGAGCAGTTCTTC. Translating gives CASSTQREGLGNEQFF.

This chain joins TRBV18 and TRBJ2-5, with D uncertain. CDR3 length: 11 residues. The V and J ends lost 6 bases and 5 bases respectively, with 7 bases between them. CDR1 is KGHSH and CDR2 is LQKENI in the germline V gene. For the CDR3, the DNA is TGTGCCAGCTCGCTAGGGGAGACCCAGTACTTC. Translation gives CASSLGETQYF.

J is TRBJ1-2 and V is TRBV5-1; D ambiguous. The V end lost 5 bases, the J end lost 0 bases, and 5 bases lay between the germline ends. Germline CDR1 is SGHRS and CDR2 is YFSETQ. CDR3 length: 12 residues. The CDR3 loop reads CASRGANYGYTF. As DNA, the CDR3 is TGCGCCAGCAGAGGCGCTAACTATGGCTACACCTTC.

The genes are TRBV28 and TRBJ2-5; maybe TRBD1 (5 bases). Germline V gene lookup returns CDR1 MDHEN and CDR2 SYDVKM. V lost 2 bases and J 5 bases, leaving 21 bases between the germline ends. CDR3 size: 17 residues. The CDR3 loop reads CASSLLGAFLRAETQYF. The CDR3 bases are TGTGCCAGCAGTTTACTTGGGGCTTTCCTTAGGGCGGAGACCCAGTACTTC.

The V gene is TRBV7-2, the J gene TRBJ1-5, with D uncertain. CDR1 is SGHTA, CDR2 FQGNSA, per germline. The V gene lost 5 bases and the J gene lost 3 bases, with 17 bases spanning the gap. This CDR3 spans 16 amino acids. The CDR3: CASSPRVSPANQPQHF. CDR3 nucleotide sequence: TGTGCCAGCAGCCCACGGGTTTCCCCCGCCAATCAGCCCCAGCATTTT.

V gene TRBV5-6 combines with J gene TRBJ2-7; 7 nucleotides line up with TRBD1. There are 14 residues in the CDR3. Germline-derived CDR1 and CDR2 are SGHDT and YYEEEE. V lost 3 bases to trimming and J lost 0 bases; unmatched junction nucleotides: 3. Written as DNA, the CDR3 is TGTGCCAGCAGCTCCAGGGACAGCTCCTACGAGCAGTACTTC. It specifies CASSSRDSSYEQYF.

V gene TRBV30 combines with J gene TRBJ1-1; D is ambiguous. This CDR3 is 12 amino acids long. The germline CDR1 and CDR2 sequences are GTSNPN and SVGIG (reference sequence). Deletions cut 5 bases from V and 0 bases from J, with 7 bases between. The CDR3 nucleotides are TGTGCCTGGTCCTATATGAACACTGAAGCTTTCTTT. Residues: CAWSYMNTEAFF.

This chain connects TRBV28 to TRBJ1-3; D is unclear. Germline CDR1 MDHEN, CDR2 SYDVKM. There are 14 residues in the CDR3. The V end was cut by 10 bases, the J end by 1 base, with 14 bases between. CDR3 residues: CATYQGGSGNTIYF. The CDR3 nucleotides are TGTGCCACGTATCAAGGAGGGTCTGGAAACACCATATATTTT.

The chain uses TRBV28 and TRBJ2-6; possible D gene TRBD2, 5 bases. Trimming removed 6 bases at V and 4 bases at J, with 16 bases between. Per the germline V gene, CDR1 is MDHEN and CDR2 is SYDVKM. This CDR3 region has 16 residues. This CDR3 reads CASRPLEAAGANVLTF. DNA for the CDR3: TGTGCCAGCAGACCCCTGGAGGCTGCAGGGGCCAACGTCCTGACTTTC.

The chain employs TRBV28 and TRBJ1-4, with 7 bases identical to TRBD1. This CDR3 has 17 amino acids. Germline V gives CDR1 MDHEN, CDR2 SYDVKM. The junction had 10 bases not matched to a gene; V was cut back by 5 bases and J by 1 base. The CDR3 spells CASSPTRQGLTNEKLFF. Here the CDR3 DNA reads TGTGCCAGCAGTCCTACCCGACAGGGCCTAACTAATGAAAAACTGTTTTTT.

The J gene is TRBJ2-5, the V gene TRBV28, with D possibly matching TRBD2 (6 bases). CDR1 is MDHEN and CDR2 is SYDVKM in the germline V gene. The V gene lost 8 bases and the J gene lost 1 base, with 20 bases spanning the gap. The CDR3 totals 16 residues. The CDR3 sequence: CASAEGGGDRQETQYF. Here the CDR3 DNA reads TGTGCCAGCGCCGAAGGTGGCGGGGATCGCCAAGAGACCCAGTACTTC.